A selection of T cell receptor beta chains follows, all from one sample in a study of regulatory T cells in long-lasting Graves disease. TCRdb independently ran MiXCR on the multiplex PCR reads; one entry per CDR3 protein. Of 350,000 to 500,000 distinct CDR3 sequences listed, 21% are singletons. This material consisted of peripheral blood mononuclear cells (PBMCs), taken when the disease was refractory, from a patient treated with antithyroid drugs. The receptors originated from a female donor with Graves disease. CDR3s include the opening cysteine and the closing phenylalanine or tryptophan. The D gene is left open where the match is weak. The size of a clone is reported for some rows only, either as once, few or many, or as a class for expanded clones.

V	J	D	size	DNA	CDR3
TRBV5-5	TRBJ2-7	.	.	TGTGCCAGCAGCTTGGAAGCGACGGGTGCCTACGAGCAGTACTTC	CASSLEATGAYEQYF
TRBV11-1	TRBJ2-7	.	few	TGTGCCAGCAGCTTTTGGACTATCCAGTCCTACGAGCAGTACTTC	CASSFWTIQSYEQYF
TRBV19	TRBJ1-1	.	many	TGTGCCAGTAGTCCGTTGGACAGCTCGGGTACTGAAGCTTTCTTT	CASSPLDSSGTEAFF
TRBV15	TRBJ2-4	.	few	TGTGCCACCAGCAGAGGAACAGCCAAAAACATTCAGTACTTC	CATSRGTAKNIQYF
TRBV19	TRBJ2-5	TRBD2	.	TGTGCCAGTAGTATGTTACAGCGGGGCGGCGAGACCCAGTACTTC	CASSMLQRGGETQYF
TRBV5-1	TRBJ2-7	TRBD2	many	TGCGCCAGCAGCTTGGCCGTCACTAGCGGGAGATCCTACGAGCAGTACTTC	CASSLAVTSGRSYEQYF
TRBV12-3/TRBV12-4	TRBJ2-7	TRBD1	.	TGTGCCAGCACCCGATCCGGGACAGGGCACTACGAGCAGTACTTC	CASTRSGTGHYEQYF
TRBV6-1	TRBJ1-4	.	many	TGTGCCACCCTCCGTAGAGGCCATAGAACTAATGAAAAACTGTTTTTT	CATLRRGHRTNEKLFF
TRBV3-1	TRBJ1-1	.	many	TGTGCCAGCAGCCGCGCTCAGGTGAACACTGAAGCTTTCTTT	CASSRAQVNTEAFF
TRBV7-9	TRBJ1-1	.	many	TGTGCCAGCAGCTTATTGACAGAGAACACTGAAGCTTTCTTT	CASSLLTENTEAFF
TRBV28	TRBJ2-7	.	.	TGTGCCAGCCGCCGGGACATCTCCTACGAGCAGTACTTC	CASRRDISYEQYF
TRBV19	TRBJ1-4	TRBD1	.	TGTGCCAGTAGCCAGGGGGACAGCGGAAATGAAAAACTGTTTTTT	CASSQGDSGNEKLFF
TRBV19	TRBJ1-1	.	.	TGTGCCACATCCGCCGGCCCTGGCGCTGAAGCTTTCTTT	CATSAGPGAEAFF
TRBV5-6	TRBJ1-5	.	.	TGTGCCAGCAGCTTGCTCGGGCAGACCAATCAGCCCCAGCATTTT	CASSLLGQTNQPQHF
TRBV28	TRBJ2-7	TRBD1	once	TGTGCCAGCAGTTCCCCGGGACAGGGGGCGAGGACCTACGAGCAGTACTTC	CASSSPGQGARTYEQYF
TRBV30	TRBJ2-7	.	once	TGTGCCTGGATCGAGATCTACGAGCAGTACTTC	CAWIEIYEQYF
TRBV28	TRBJ1-4	TRBD1	many	TGTGCCAGCAGTGACAGGGGCAATGGGGGTGAAAAACTGTTTTTT	CASSDRGNGGEKLFF
TRBV20-1	TRBJ2-7	.	few	TGCAGTGCTAGAGAAAGGGGGTCTTTATGGGAGCAGTACTTC	CSARERGSLWEQYF
TRBV6-2/TRBV6-3	TRBJ2-5	.	few	TGTGCCAGCCTGGATAGGGCCCGGGAGACCCAGTACTTC	CASLDRARETQYF
TRBV5-1	TRBJ1-4	.	many	TGTGCCAGCAGTTTACAGGGAACTAATGAAAAACTGTTTTTT	CASSLQGTNEKLFF
TRBV5-8	TRBJ2-2	.	few	TGTGCCAGCAGCTTGTGGACAGAGGGCACCGGGGAGCTGTTTTTT	CASSLWTEGTGELFF
TRBV28	TRBJ1-5	.	many	TGTGCCAGCAGTTTTTGGGGGGTCAGCAATCAGCCCCAGCATTTT	CASSFWGVSNQPQHF
TRBV4-1	TRBJ2-7	.	.	TGCGCCAGCAGCCAAGATCAGACGTATCCCTACGAGCAGTACTTC	CASSQDQTYPYEQYF
TRBV28	TRBJ2-3	.	.	TGTGCCAGCAGTGGCCGGGGAGATACGCAGTATTTT	CASSGRGDTQYF
TRBV11-2	TRBJ2-7	TRBD1	few	TGTGCCAGCAGCTCACCACAACTCCGACAGGGAGCCTACGAGCAGTACTTC	CASSSPQLRQGAYEQYF
TRBV28	TRBJ2-6	.	many	TGTGCCACCGGGGGGACAGCGAGCTCTGGGGCCAACGTCCTGACTTTC	CATGGTASSGANVLTF
TRBV28	TRBJ1-1	.	many	TGTGCCAGCAGTTTCATGGACAGAATGAACACTGAAGCTTTCTTT	CASSFMDRMNTEAFF
TRBV7-9	TRBJ1-4	.	.	TGTGCCAGCAGTTTAGGCCTGGGGGCAGCCCCAACTAATGAAAAACTGTTTTTT	CASSLGLGAAPTNEKLFF
TRBV7-8	TRBJ2-2	.	.	TGTGCCAGCCCTGGACAGCAGAACACCGGGGAGCTGTTTTTT	CASPGQQNTGELFF
TRBV7-3	TRBJ2-5	.	many	TGTGCCAGCAGCTTAAATGTGGGGGCCGGGGAGACCCAGTACTTC	CASSLNVGAGETQYF
TRBV5-1	TRBJ2-5	.	.	TGCGCCACCCTACCCACCCCGGGGGCATATGAGACCCAGTACTTC	CATLPTPGAYETQYF
TRBV6-1	TRBJ2-3	TRBD2	.	TGTGCCAGCAGTCCGGGACTAGCGGGATATACGCAGTATTTT	CASSPGLAGYTQYF
TRBV20-1	TRBJ1-2	.	.	TGCAGTGCTAGCCCCCAGGGTGCAGTTGGCTACACCTTC	CSASPQGAVGYTF
TRBV5-1	TRBJ2-2	TRBD2	.	TGCGCCAGCAGCTTGGAGGCCTGGCGGGAGATTTATACCGGGGAGCTGTTTTTT	CASSLEAWREIYTGELFF
TRBV2	TRBJ2-5	.	.	TGTGCCAGCCGTGTCGGGGGGACCCAGTACTTC	CASRVGGTQYF
TRBV27	TRBJ1-6	TRBD1	many	TGTGCCAGCAGTTTGACAGGGAGGGGGGATAATTCACCCCTCCACTTT	CASSLTGRGDNSPLHF
TRBV6-1	TRBJ2-7	.	many	TGTGCCAGCGCCCCGGGGGTAGGAGCCTACGAGCAGTACTTC	CASAPGVGAYEQYF
TRBV15	TRBJ1-5	.	many	TGTGCCACCAGCAGAGAGGAGAGCGATGGCAATCAGCCCCAGCATTTT	CATSREESDGNQPQHF
TRBV29-1	TRBJ2-7	.	.	TGCAGCGTTGCGGGGGCACACAGTCACTACGAGCAGTACTTC	CSVAGAHSHYEQYF
TRBV6-1	TRBJ1-2	TRBD1	.	TGTGCCAGCAGTGAAAGGGCGACAGGGCTGGGCTACACCTTC	CASSERATGLGYTF
TRBV28	TRBJ2-3	.	many	TGTGCCAGCAGACCCGGCCAGGCGAGCACAGATACGCAGTATTTT	CASRPGQASTDTQYF
TRBV7-9	TRBJ2-5	.	few	TGTGCCAGCAGCTCCTCCGTCTCAGTGGAGACCCAGTACTTC	CASSSSVSVETQYF
TRBV28	TRBJ1-1	.	few	TGTGCCAGCAGTTTGTGGGGGGTGTACACTGAAACTTTCTTT	CASSLWGVYTETFF
TRBV3-1	TRBJ1-1	.	many	TGTGCCAGCAGCCGCAAGTCGGGGCTGAACACTGAAGCTTTCTTT	CASSRKSGLNTEAFF
TRBV2	TRBJ2-2	TRBD1	many	TGTGCCAGCAACCCGGACAGGGGGGCCACCGGGGAGCTGTTTTTT	CASNPDRGATGELFF